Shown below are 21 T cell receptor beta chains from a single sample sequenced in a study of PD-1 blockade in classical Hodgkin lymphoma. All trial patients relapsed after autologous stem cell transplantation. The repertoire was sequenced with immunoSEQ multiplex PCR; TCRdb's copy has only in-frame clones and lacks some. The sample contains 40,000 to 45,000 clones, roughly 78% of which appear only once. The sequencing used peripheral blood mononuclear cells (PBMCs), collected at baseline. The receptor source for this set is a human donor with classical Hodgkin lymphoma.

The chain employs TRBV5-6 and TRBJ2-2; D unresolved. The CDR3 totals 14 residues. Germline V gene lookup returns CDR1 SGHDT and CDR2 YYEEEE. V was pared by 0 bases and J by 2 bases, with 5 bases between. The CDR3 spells CASSLGLNTGELFF. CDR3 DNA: TGTGCCAGCAGCTTGGGGCTAAACACCGGGGAGCTGTTTTTT.

CDR3 coding DNA: TGTGCCAGCAGCCGGGAAGGGCTCTATGGCTACACCTTC. It codes for CASSREGLYGYTF. V and J are TRBV6-1 and TRBJ1-2; D is undetermined. CDR1 and CDR2 from the germline V gene are MNHNS and SASEGT. The CDR3 loop spans 13 amino acids. V shed 6 bases and J shed 4 bases, with 12 bases lying between them.

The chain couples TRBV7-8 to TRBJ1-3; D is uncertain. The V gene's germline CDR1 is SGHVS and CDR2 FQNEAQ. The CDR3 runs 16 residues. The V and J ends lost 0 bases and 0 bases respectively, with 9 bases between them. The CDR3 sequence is CASSLAKGTSGNTIYF. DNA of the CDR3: TGTGCCAGCAGCTTAGCGAAGGGAACCTCTGGAAACACCATATATTTT.

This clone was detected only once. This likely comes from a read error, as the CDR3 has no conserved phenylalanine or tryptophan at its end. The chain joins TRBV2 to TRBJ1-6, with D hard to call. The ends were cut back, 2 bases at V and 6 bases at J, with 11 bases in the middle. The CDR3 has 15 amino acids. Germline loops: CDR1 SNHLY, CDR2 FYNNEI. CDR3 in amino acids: CASSELNLGNSPLHL. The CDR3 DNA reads TGTGCCAGCAGTGAATTGAACTTGGGTAATTCACCCCTCCACCTT.

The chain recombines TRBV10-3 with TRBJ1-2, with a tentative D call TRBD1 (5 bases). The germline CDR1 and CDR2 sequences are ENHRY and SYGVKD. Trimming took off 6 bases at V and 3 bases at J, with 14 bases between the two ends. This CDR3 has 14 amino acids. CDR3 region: CAISPQVGDYGYTF. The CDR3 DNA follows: TGTGCCATCAGCCCACAGGTGGGGGACTATGGCTACACCTTC.

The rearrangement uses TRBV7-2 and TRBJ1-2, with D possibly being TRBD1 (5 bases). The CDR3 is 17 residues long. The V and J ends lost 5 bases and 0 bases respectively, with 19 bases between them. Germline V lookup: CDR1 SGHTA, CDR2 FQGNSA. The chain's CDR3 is CASSLVGDFLSNYGYTF. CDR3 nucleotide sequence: TGTGCCAGCAGCCTTGTTGGGGACTTCCTGTCTAACTATGGCTACACCTTC.

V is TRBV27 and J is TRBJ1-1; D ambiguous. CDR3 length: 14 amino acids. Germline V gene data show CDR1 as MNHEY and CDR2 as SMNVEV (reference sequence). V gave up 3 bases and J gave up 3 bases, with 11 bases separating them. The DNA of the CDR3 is TGTGCCAGCAGTTTCTTTGGTGCGGACACTGAAGCTTTCTTT. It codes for CASSFFGADTEAFF.

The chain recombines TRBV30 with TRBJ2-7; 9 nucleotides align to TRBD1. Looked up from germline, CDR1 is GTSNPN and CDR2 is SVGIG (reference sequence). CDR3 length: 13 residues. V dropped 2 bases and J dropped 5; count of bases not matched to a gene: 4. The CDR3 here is CAWSPGQGHEQYF. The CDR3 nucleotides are TGTGCCTGGAGTCCGGGACAGGGCCACGAGCAGTACTTC.

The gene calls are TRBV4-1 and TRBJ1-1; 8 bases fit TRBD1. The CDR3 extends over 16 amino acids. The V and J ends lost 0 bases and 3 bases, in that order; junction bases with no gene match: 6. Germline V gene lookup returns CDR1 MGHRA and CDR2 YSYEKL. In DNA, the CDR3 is TGCGCCAGCAGCCAAGAAAGACCGACAGGGGACACTGAAGCTTTCTTT. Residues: CASSQERPTGDTEAFF.

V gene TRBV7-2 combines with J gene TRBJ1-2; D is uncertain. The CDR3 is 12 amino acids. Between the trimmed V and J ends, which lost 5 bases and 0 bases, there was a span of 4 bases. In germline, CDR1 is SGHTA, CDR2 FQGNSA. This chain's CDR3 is CASSQSNYGYTF. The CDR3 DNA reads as TGTGCCAGCAGCCAGTCTAACTATGGCTACACCTTC. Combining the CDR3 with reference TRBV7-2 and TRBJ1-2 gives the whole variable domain GAGVSQSPSNKVTEKGKDVELRCDPISGHTALYWYRQSLGQGLEFLIYFQGNSAPDKSGLPSDRFSAERTGGSVSTLTIQRTQQEDSAVYLCASSQSNYGYTFGSGTRLTVV.

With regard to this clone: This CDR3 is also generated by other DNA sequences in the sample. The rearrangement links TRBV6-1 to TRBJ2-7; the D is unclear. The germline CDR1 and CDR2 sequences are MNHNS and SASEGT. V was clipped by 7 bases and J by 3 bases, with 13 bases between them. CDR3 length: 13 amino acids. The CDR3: CASMHRQDYEQYF. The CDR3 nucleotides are TGTGCCAGCATGCATAGGCAGGACTACGAGCAGTACTTC.

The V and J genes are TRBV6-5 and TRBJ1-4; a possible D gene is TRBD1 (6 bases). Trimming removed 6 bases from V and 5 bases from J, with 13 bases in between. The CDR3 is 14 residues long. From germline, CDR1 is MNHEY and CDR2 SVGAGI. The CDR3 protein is CASSYIGQNEKLFF. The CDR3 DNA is TGTGCCAGCAGCTACATTGGACAGAATGAAAAACTGTTTTTT.

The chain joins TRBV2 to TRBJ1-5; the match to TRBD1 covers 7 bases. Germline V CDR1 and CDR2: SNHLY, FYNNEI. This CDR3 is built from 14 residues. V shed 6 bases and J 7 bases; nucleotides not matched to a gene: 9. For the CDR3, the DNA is TGTGCCAGCAGCCGCGACAGGGATGGGCAGCCCCAGCATTTT. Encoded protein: CASSRDRDGQPQHF.

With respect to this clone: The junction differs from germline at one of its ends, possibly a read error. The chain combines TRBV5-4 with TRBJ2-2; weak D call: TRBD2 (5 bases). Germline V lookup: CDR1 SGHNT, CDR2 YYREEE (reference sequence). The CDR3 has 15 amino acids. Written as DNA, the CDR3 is TGCGCCAGCAGCCAAGAGAGGGCGGGCACCGGGGAGCTGTTTTTT. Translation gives CASSQERAGTGELFF. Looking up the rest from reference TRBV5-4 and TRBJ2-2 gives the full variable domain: ETGVTQSPTHLIKTRGQQVTLRCSSQSGHNTVSWYQQALGQGPQFIFQYYREEENGRGNFPPRFSGLQFPNYSSELNVNALELDDSALYLCASSQERAGTGELFFGEGSRLTVL.

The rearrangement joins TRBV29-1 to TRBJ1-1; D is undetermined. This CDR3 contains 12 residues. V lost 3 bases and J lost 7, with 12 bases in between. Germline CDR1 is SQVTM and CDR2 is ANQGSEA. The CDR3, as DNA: TGCAGCGTTGATCGTCCCGACGATGAAGCTTTCTTT. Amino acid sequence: CSVDRPDDEAFF.

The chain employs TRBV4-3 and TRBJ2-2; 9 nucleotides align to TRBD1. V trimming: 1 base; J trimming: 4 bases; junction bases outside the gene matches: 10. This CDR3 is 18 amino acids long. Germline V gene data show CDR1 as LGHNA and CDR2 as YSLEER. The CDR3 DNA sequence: TGCGCCAGCAGCCAAGCCCCTTCGGGACAGGGACCCACCGGGGAGCTGTTTTTT. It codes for CASSQAPSGQGPTGELFF.

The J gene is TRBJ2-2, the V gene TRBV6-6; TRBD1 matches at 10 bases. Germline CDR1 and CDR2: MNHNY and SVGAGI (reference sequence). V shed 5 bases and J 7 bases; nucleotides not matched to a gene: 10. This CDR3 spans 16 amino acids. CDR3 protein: CASSPPGQGSSGELFF. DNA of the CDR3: TGTGCCAGCAGTCCCCCGGGACAGGGGTCTAGCGGGGAGCTGTTTTTT.

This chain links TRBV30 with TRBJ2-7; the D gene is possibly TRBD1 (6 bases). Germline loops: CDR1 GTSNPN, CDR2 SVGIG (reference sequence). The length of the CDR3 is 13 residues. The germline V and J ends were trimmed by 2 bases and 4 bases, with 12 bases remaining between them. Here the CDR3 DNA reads TGTGCCTGGAGTAAAGGACAGCAATACGAGCAGTACTTC. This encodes CAWSKGQQYEQYF.

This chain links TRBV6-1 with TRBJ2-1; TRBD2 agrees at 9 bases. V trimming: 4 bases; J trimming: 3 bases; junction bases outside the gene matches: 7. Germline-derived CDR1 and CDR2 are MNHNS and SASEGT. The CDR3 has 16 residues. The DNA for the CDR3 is TGTGCCAGCAGTGTCAGCGGGGGGACCTTCTACAATGAGCAGTTCTTC. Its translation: CASSVSGGTFYNEQFF.

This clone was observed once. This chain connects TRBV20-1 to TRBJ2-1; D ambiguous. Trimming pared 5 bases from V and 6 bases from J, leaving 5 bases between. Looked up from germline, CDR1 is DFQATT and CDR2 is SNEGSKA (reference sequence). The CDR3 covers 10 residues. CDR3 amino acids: CSAWGNEQFF. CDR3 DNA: TGCAGTGCTTGGGGCAATGAGCAGTTCTTC.

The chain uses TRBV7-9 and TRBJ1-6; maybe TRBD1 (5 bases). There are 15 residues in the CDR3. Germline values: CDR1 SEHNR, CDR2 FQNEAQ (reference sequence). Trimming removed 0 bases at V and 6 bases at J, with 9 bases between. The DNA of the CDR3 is TGTGCCAGCAGCTTAGCGCAGGGATCTAATTCACCCCTCCACTTT. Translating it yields CASSLAQGSNSPLHF. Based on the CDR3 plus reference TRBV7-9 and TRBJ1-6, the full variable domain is DTGVSQNPRHKITKRGQNVTFRCDPISEHNRLYWYRQTLGQGPEFLTYFQNEAQLEKSRLLSDRFSAERPKGSFSTLEIQRTEQGDSAMYLCASSLAQGSNSPLHFGNGTRLTVT.